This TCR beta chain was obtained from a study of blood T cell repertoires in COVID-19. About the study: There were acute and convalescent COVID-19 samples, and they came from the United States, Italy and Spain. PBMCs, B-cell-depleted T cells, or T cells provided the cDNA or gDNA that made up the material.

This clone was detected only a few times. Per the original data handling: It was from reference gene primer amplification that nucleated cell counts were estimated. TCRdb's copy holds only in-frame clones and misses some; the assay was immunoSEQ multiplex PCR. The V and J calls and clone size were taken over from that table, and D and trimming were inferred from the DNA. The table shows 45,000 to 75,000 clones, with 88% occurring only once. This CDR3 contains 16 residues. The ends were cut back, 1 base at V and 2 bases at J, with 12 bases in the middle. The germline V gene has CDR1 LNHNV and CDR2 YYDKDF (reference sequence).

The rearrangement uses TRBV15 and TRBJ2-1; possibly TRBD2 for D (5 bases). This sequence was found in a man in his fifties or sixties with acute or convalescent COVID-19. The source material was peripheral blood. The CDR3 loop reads CATSRGLARTYNEQFF. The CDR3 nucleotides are TGTGCCACCAGCAGAGGCCTAGCAAGGACCTACAATGAGCAGTTCTTC.